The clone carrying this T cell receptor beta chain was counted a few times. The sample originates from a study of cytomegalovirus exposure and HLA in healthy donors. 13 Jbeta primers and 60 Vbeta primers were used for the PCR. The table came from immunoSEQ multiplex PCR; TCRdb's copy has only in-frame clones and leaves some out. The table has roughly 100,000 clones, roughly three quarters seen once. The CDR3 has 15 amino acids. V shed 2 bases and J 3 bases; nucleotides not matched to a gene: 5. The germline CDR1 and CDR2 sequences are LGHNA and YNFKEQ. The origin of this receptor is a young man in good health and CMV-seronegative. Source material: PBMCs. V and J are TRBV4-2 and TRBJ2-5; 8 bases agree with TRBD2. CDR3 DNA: TGTGCCAGCAGCCAATTAGATAGCGGGAAAGAGACCCAGTACTTC. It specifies CASSQLDSGKETQYF.